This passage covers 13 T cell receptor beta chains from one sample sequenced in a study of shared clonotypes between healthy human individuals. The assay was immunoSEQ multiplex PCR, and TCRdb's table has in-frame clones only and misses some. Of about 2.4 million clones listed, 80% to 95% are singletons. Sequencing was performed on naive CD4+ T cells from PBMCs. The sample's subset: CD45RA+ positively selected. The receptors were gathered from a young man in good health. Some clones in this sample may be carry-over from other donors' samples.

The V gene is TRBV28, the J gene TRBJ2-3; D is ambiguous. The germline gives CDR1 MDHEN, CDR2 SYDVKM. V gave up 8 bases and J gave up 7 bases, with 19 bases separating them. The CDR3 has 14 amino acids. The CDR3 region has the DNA TGTGCCAGCCGGCCGACGTTTAGGGCTTATACGCAGTATTTT. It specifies CASRPTFRAYTQYF.

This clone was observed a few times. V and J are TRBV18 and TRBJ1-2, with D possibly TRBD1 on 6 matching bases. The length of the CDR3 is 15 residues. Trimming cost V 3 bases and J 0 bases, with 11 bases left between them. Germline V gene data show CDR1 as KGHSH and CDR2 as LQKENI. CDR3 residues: CASSPPDSPNYGYTF. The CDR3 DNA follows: TGTGCCAGCTCACCGCCGGACAGTCCTAACTATGGCTACACCTTC.

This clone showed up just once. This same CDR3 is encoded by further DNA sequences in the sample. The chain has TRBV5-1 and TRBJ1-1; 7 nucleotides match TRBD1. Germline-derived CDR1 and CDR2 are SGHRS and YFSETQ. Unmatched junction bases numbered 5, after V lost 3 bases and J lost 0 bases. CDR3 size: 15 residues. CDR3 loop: CASSSRQGMNTEAFF. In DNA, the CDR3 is TGCGCCAGCAGCTCGCGACAGGGAATGAACACTGAAGCTTTCTTT.

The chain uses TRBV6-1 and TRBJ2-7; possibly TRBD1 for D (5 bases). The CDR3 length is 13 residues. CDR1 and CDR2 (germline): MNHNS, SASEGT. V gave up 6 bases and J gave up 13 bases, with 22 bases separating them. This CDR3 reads CASSLNASGNKYF. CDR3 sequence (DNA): TGTGCCAGCAGCTTAAATGCGTCAGGGAATAAATACTTC.

The CDR3 loop reads CASSFLTGKADTEAFF. The CDR3 bases are TGTGCCAGCAGTTTCCTGACAGGGAAGGCAGACACTGAAGCTTTCTTT. This chain connects TRBV27 to TRBJ1-1, with 7 bases fitting TRBD1. The CDR3 extends over 16 amino acids. Germline V gene data show CDR1 as MNHEY and CDR2 as SMNVEV (reference sequence). Losses at the gene ends were 3 bases for V and 3 bases for J; bases not matched to a gene: 10.

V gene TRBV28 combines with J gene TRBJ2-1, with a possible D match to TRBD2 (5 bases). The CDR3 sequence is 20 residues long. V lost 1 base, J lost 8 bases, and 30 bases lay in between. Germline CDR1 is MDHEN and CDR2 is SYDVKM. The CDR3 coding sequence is TGTGCCAGCAGTTTATTTCGGCGCCTAGTTTTCGGGCCCGCGGAGGATGAGCAGTTCTTC. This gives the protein CASSLFRRLVFGPAEDEQFF.

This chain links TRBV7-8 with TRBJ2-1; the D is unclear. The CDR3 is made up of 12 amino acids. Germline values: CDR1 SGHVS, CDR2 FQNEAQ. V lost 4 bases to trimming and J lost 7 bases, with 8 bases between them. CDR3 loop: CASSSPLNEQFF. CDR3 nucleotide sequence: TGTGCCAGCAGCTCCCCTCTGAATGAGCAGTTCTTC. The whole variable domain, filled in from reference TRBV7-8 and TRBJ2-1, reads GAGVSQSPRYKVAKRGQDVALRCDPISGHVSLFWYQQALGQGPEFLTYFQNEAQLDKSGLPSDRFFAERPEGSVSTLKIQRTQQEDSAVYLCASSSPLNEQFFGPGTRLTVL.

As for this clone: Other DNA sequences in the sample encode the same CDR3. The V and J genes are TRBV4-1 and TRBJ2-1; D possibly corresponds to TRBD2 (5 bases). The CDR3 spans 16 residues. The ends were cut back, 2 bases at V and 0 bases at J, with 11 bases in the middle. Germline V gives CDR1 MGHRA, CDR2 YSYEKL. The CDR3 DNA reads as TGCGCCAGCAGCCAACCTACTAGTAGCTCCTACAATGAGCAGTTCTTC. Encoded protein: CASSQPTSSSYNEQFF.

CDR3 nucleotide sequence: TGTGCCACAAGACTAGCGGGAGCCCACGAGCAGTACTTC. This sequence encodes CATRLAGAHEQYF. The V gene is TRBV27, the J gene TRBJ2-7; 12 bases are shared with TRBD2. CDR1 is MNHEY, CDR2 SMNVEV, per germline (reference sequence). The CDR3 runs to 13 residues. The V gene end was trimmed by 10 bases and the J gene end by 5 bases; junction bases not matched to a gene: 6.

CDR3 in DNA: TGTGCCAGCAGCTTGCCCGGGACAAGCGACACTGAAGCTTTCTTT. This sequence encodes CASSLPGTSDTEAFF. The chain uses TRBV5-4 and TRBJ1-1; the D gene is possibly TRBD1 (6 bases). The CDR3 length is 15 residues. In germline, CDR1 is SGHNT, CDR2 YYREEE (reference sequence). V lost 1 base and J lost 3, with 13 bases in between.

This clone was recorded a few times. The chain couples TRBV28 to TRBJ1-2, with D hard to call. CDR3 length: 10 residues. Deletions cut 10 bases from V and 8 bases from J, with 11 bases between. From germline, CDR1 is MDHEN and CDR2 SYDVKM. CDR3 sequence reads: CATRSGGYTF. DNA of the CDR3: TGTGCCACCCGAAGTGGCGGCTACACCTTC.

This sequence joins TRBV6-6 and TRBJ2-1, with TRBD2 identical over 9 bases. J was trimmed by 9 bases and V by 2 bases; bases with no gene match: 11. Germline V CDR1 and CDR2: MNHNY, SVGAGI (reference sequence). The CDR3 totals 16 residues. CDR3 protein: CASSYRSGRNLGEQFF. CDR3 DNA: TGTGCCAGCAGTTACCGGAGCGGGAGGAATCTGGGTGAGCAGTTCTTC.

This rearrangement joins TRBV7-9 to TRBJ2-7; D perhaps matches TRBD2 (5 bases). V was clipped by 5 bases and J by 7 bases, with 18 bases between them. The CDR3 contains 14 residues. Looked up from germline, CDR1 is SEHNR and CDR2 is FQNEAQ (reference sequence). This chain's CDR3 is CASSPSEGFKEQYF. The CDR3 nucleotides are TGTGCCAGCAGCCCCAGCGAGGGCTTTAAGGAGCAGTACTTC.